The next 8 T cell receptor beta chains were all read from a single sample in a study of T-cell reconstitution after alpha-beta-depleted transplantation in children listed by TCRdb under 2016. Libraries were built with PCR. Instrument used: Illumina HiSeq 2500. TCR libraries were prepared with molecular barcoding, using unique molecular identifiers to normalize TCRbeta repertoire quantification. Using fastp at Q25 and MiXCR, TCRdb reprocessed the public reads and kept productive beta chains. Each record represents a unique CDR3 protein, reported with the most common genes and DNA among its rows. This sample comprises roughly 500,000 distinct CDR3 sequences, about 12% of them detected only once. The ten top clones hold under 7% of the sample. Sample: PBMCs from the stem cell graft donor, taken from the stem cell graft. The receptor source for this set is a human donor who donated a stem cell graft to a child with combined immunodeficiency.

This clonotype showed up just a few times. The J gene is TRBJ2-3, the V gene TRBV2, with a possible D match to TRBD2 (6 bases). The CDR3 totals 14 residues. Trimming shortened V by 8 bases and J by 8 bases, and 20 bases separated the two germline ends. Germline V gene data show CDR1 as SNHLY and CDR2 as FYNNEI. The CDR3 is CASGISGDLGTQYF. The CDR3, as DNA: TGTGCCAGCGGTATTAGCGGCGATCTGGGTACGCAGTATTTT.

This clonotype was observed at least ten times. The gene calls are TRBV25-1 and TRBJ1-3, with 9 nucleotides matching TRBD1. After removal of 3 bases from V and 0 bases from J, the junction contained 9 bases not matched to a gene. Germline assignment: CDR1 MGHDK and CDR2 SYGVNS. CDR3 length: 18 amino acids. The CDR3 bases are TGTGCCAGCAGTGACCCTAGGACAGGGGCCTTCTCTGGAAACACCATATATTTT. It translates to CASSDPRTGAFSGNTIYF.

The sample holds a few counts of this clonotype. The chain combines TRBV7-2 with TRBJ2-3, with TRBD2 matching over 8 bases. After removal of 1 base from V and 4 bases from J, the junction contained 7 bases not matched to a gene. Looked up from germline, CDR1 is SGHTA and CDR2 is FQGNSA. The CDR3 runs 16 residues. The CDR3 region has the DNA TGTGCCAGCAGCTTAGTCGCGGGGGGATTTGCAGATACGCAGTATTTT. Its protein product is CASSLVAGGFADTQYF.

The rearrangement links TRBV4-1 to TRBJ2-1, with 7 bases lining up with TRBD1. With 0 bases clipped from V and 8 bases from J, the junction kept 10 bases outside the gene matches. The V gene's germline CDR1 is MGHRA and CDR2 YSYEKL. CDR3 length: 16 residues. CDR3 nucleotide sequence: TGCGCCAGCAGCCAAGAGGCCGGGACAGTATCCGATGAGCAGTTCTTC. It specifies CASSQEAGTVSDEQFF.

The chain recombines TRBV15 with TRBJ2-1; a weak D match, TRBD1 (5 bases). The CDR3 contains 19 residues. CDR1 LNHNV and CDR2 YYDKDF come from the germline V gene (reference sequence). V gave up 0 bases and J gave up 0 bases, with 18 bases separating them. The CDR3 sequence: CATSRDRAGIGFSYNEQFF. The CDR3 DNA sequence: TGTGCCACCAGCAGAGATCGGGCAGGGATTGGATTCTCCTACAATGAGCAGTTCTTC.

This clonotype was seen a few times. The gene calls are TRBV10-3 and TRBJ2-1; the D gene is possibly TRBD1 (6 bases). Germline loops: CDR1 ENHRY, CDR2 SYGVKD. CDR3 size: 12 residues. Trimming pared 10 bases from V and 5 bases from J, leaving 12 bases between. This CDR3 is CATGAGDNEQFF. The CDR3 DNA sequence: TGTGCCACCGGGGCAGGGGACAATGAGCAGTTCTTC.

Only a few counts were recorded for this clonotype. The chain employs TRBV9 and TRBJ2-2, with 12 bases identical to TRBD2. J gave up 6 bases and V 3 bases, and 6 bases lay outside the gene matches. The CDR3 sequence is 16 residues long. Germline values: CDR1 SGDLS, CDR2 YYNGEE. In nucleotides, the CDR3 is TGTGCCAGCAGCGCCCGGACTAGCGGGATATCCGGGGAGCTGTTTTTT. Protein: CASSARTSGISGELFF.

This clonotype was observed many times. The chain employs TRBV4-1 and TRBJ1-2; D unclear. There are 13 residues in the CDR3. The ends were cut back, 4 bases at V and 8 bases at J, with 14 bases in the middle. Germline-derived CDR1 and CDR2 are MGHRA and YSYEKL. The CDR3 is CASSPAYARGYTF. CDR3 DNA sequence: TGCGCCAGCAGCCCAGCCTATGCGCGAGGCTACACCTTC.